The 6 T cell receptor beta chains below come from one sample, sequenced in a study of CD4 T cells in relation to SARS-CoV-2 and coronaviruses (dated by TCRdb to the early 2020s). Library construction relied on the immunoSEQ multiplex PCR assay. As stored in TCRdb, this immuneACCESS dataset retains in-frame rearrangements with V and J assigned. A fraction of the clones does not appear; measured against another copy, unresolved V genes explain less than half of the discrepancy, and the remainder lacks a known reason. The sample table contains 20,000 to 25,000 clones; only one count was recorded for about 80% of them. Roughly 12% of the sample belongs to the ten largest clones. CD4+ T cells from unexposed donors were collected before the COVID-19 pandemic (2011-2018). Following 10 days of culture, the EasySep CD4+ T cell isolation kit was used to isolate CD4+ T cells. Their antigen targets remain unknown.

Specimen: CD4+ T cells from PBMCs, cultured in vitro. These receptors were collected from a human donor in good health.

V and J are TRBV19 and TRBJ2-2; 8 bases align to TRBD2. This CDR3 has 15 residues. The junction had 11 bases not matched to a gene; V was cut back by 9 bases and J by 5 bases. Looked up from germline, CDR1 is LNHDA and CDR2 is SQIVND (reference sequence). The CDR3 region has the DNA TGTGCCAGCGGGGGGGAGGGGAGAGAAACCGGGGAGCTGTTTTTT. Its protein is CASGGEGRETGELFF.

V is TRBV6-5 and J is TRBJ2-2; no clear D gene. There are 14 residues in the CDR3. Germline values: CDR1 MNHEY, CDR2 SVGAGI. V was trimmed by 6 bases and J by 0 bases, leaving 8 bases between them. CDR3 sequence: CASRGTANTGELFF. CDR3 sequence (DNA): TGTGCCAGCAGAGGCACCGCGAACACCGGGGAGCTGTTTTTT.

V and J are TRBV28 and TRBJ1-2; D might be TRBD1 (6 bases). Between the trimmed V and J ends, which lost 4 bases and 8 bases, there was a span of 17 bases. The CDR3 extends over 14 amino acids. Germline V gene lookup returns CDR1 MDHEN and CDR2 SYDVKM. CDR3 loop: CASSSHEGVEGYTF. The CDR3 nucleotides read TGTGCCAGCAGTTCCCACGAGGGGGTAGAGGGCTACACCTTC.

V gene TRBV7-3 combines with J gene TRBJ2-2; the D is unclear. Germline V gene sequence: CDR1 SGHTA, CDR2 FQGTGA. This CDR3 comprises 13 residues. The ends were cut back, 5 bases at V and 6 bases at J, with 10 bases in the middle. CDR3 amino acids: CASSPGSSGELFF. In DNA, the CDR3 is TGTGCCAGCAGCCCCGGGTCTTCCGGGGAGCTGTTTTTT.

The table lists this clone with a few counts. The rearrangement links TRBV7-8 to TRBJ2-1, with TRBD1 as a possible D gene (5 bases). V lost 8 bases to trimming and J lost 5 bases, with 13 bases between them. The length of the CDR3 is 13 residues. Per germline, CDR1 SGHVS and CDR2 FQNEAQ. CDR3 DNA sequence: TGTGCCAGCCGCTGGGGCAGCCACAATGAGCAGTTCTTC. Its translation: CASRWGSHNEQFF.

The CDR3 is CASSSMTESYEQYF. The CDR3 nucleotides are TGTGCCAGCAGTTCGATGACGGAGTCCTACGAGCAGTACTTC. The chain has TRBV6-2 or TRBV6-3 and TRBJ2-7; D not resolved. CDR1 is MNHEY, CDR2 SVGEGT, per germline. V shed 4 bases and J shed 1 base, with 11 bases lying between them. The CDR3 consists of 14 residues.